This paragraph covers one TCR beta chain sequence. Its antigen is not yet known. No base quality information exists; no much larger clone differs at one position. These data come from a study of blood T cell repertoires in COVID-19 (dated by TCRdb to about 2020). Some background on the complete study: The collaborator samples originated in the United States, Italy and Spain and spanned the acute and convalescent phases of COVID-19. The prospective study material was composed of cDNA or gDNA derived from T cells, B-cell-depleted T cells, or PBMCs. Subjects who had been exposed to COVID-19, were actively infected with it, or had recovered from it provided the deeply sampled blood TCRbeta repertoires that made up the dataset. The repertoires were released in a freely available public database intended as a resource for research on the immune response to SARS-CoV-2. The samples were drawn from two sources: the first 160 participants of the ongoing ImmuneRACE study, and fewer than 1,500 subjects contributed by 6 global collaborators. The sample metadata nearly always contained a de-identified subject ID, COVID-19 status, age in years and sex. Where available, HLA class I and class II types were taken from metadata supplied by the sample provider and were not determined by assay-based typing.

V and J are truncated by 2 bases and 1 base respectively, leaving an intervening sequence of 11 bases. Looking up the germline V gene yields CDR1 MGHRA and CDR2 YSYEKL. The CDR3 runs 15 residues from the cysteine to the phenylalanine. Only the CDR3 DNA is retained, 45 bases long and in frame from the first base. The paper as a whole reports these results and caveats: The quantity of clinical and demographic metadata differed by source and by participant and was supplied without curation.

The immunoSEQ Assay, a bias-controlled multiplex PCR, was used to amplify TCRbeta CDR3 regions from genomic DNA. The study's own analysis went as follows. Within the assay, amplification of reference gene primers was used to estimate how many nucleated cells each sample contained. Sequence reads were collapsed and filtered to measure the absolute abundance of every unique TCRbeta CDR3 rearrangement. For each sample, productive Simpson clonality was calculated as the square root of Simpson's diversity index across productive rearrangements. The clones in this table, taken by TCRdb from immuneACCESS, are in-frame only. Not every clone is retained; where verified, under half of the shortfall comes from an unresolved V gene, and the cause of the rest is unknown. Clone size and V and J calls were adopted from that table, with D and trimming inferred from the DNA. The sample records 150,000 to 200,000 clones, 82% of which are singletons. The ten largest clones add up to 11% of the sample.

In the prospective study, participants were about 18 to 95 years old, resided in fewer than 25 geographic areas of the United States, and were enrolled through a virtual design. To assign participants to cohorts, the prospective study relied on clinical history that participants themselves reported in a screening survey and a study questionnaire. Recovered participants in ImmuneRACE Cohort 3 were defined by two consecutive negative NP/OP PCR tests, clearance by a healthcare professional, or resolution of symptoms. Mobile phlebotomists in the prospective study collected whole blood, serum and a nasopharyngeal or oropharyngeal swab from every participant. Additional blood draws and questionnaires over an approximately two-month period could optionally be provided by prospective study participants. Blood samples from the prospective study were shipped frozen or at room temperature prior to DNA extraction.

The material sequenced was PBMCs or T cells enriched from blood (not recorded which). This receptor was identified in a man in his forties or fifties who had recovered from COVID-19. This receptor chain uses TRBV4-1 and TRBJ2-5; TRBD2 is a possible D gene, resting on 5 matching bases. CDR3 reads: CASSQIGRAQETQYF. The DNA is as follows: TGCGCCAGCAGCCAAATCGGGCGGGCCCAAGAGACCCAGTACTTC.